Listed below are T cell receptor beta chains from one sample, sequenced in a study of blood T cell repertoires in COVID-19. Clones were read by immunoSEQ multiplex PCR, and TCRdb kept only the in-frame ones, dropping some. The repertoire has a few hundred thousand clones, approximately 86% of them found once; the top ten carry approximately 4%. Sample: PBMCs or T cells enriched from blood (not recorded which). The origin of the receptors is a woman in her twenties or thirties who had been exposed to COVID-19. The CDR3 runs from the conserved cysteine through the conserved F or W. Fields, in order: J gene, clone size, D gene, V gene, CDR3 protein, CDR3 DNA. D genes are given only for firm matches. A row's size may be missing; if present it is once, few, many or a size class.

>TRBJ1-1|.|TRBD1|TRBV5-6
CASKDRVDTEAFF
TGTGCCAGTAAAGACAGGGTAGACACTGAAGCTTTCTTT
>TRBJ2-2|.|.|TRBV3-1/TRBV3-2
CASWDSSAGTGELFF
TGTGCCAGCTGGGATTCATCCGCGGGCACCGGGGAGCTGTTTTTT
>TRBJ1-1|.|.|TRBV27
CASSSGQGRGLVFF
TGTGCCAGCAGTTCCGGCCAGGGAAGGGGGTTGGTTTTCTTT
>TRBJ1-2|.|TRBD1|TRBV18
CASSPGQVVLGYTF
TGTGCCAGCTCACCAGGACAGGTCGTCCTTGGCTACACCTTC
>TRBJ1-3|.|.|TRBV5-6
CASSLRQSYSGNTIYF
TGTGCCAGCAGCCTACGACAGAGTTACTCTGGAAACACCATATATTTT
>TRBJ1-2|.|.|TRBV5-4
CASNLGEALNYGYTF
TGTGCCAGCAACCTAGGCGAGGCACTTAACTATGGCTACACCTTC
>TRBJ1-5|.|.|TRBV7-8
CASSLQRNQPQHF
TGTGCCAGCAGCTTACAGAGGAATCAGCCCCAGCATTTT
>TRBJ1-2|.|.|TRBV9
CASSARGVDLYGYTF
TGTGCCAGCAGCGCCCGGGGTGTCGACCTTTATGGCTACACCTTC
>TRBJ1-4|.|TRBD1|TRBV2
CASSEWDREKEWSNEKLFF
TGTGCCAGCAGTGAATGGGACAGGGAGAAGGAATGGTCTAATGAAAAACTGTTTTTT
>TRBJ1-4|.|.|TRBV19
CASSIWARGPNEKLFF
TGTGCCAGTAGTATATGGGCCAGGGGACCCAATGAAAAACTGTTTTTT
>TRBJ2-4|.|TRBD1|TRBV19
CASSPARDRFQNIQYF
TGTGCCAGTAGTCCTGCCCGGGACAGGTTCCAAAACATTCAGTACTTC
>TRBJ2-7|.|TRBD1|TRBV5-1
CASSLTQTGLHEQYF
TGCGCCAGCAGCTTGACCCAGACAGGGCTCCACGAGCAGTACTTC
>TRBJ1-1|.|.|TRBV18
CASSQQDTEAFF
TGTGCCAGCTCGCAACAGGACACTGAAGCTTTCTTT
>TRBJ2-7|.|.|TRBV5-6
CATMGRSSYEQYF
TGTGCCACCATGGGGCGGAGCTCCTACGAGCAGTACTTC
>TRBJ1-5|.|.|TRBV7-2
CASSSQVGFRDKSNQPQHF
TGTGCCAGCAGCAGTCAAGTAGGTTTCAGGGATAAGAGCAATCAGCCCCAGCATTTT
>TRBJ1-1|.|.|TRBV5-4
CASSPPGENTEAFF
TGTGCCAGCAGCCCCCCAGGGGAGAACACTGAAGCTTTCTTT
>TRBJ2-7|.|.|TRBV11-2
CASSWGDYEQYF
TGTGCCAGCAGCTGGGGGGACTACGAGCAGTACTTC
>TRBJ1-3|.|TRBD1|TRBV10-3
CAIGTGKRSGNTIYF
TGTGCCATCGGGACAGGAAAGAGGTCTGGAAACACCATATATTTT
>TRBJ1-1|.|.|TRBV3-1/TRBV3-2
CASSPGAGTRGTEAFF
TGTGCCAGCAGCCCCGGAGCAGGCACCCGGGGCACTGAAGCTTTCTTT
>TRBJ1-2|.|.|TRBV3-1/TRBV3-2
CASSRQGRGTGYGYTF
TGTGCCAGCAGCCGTCAGGGAAGGGGAACCGGCTATGGCTACACCTTC
>TRBJ1-2|.|TRBD1|TRBV6-1
CASSGPNRGTGTGTYYGYTF
TGTGCCAGCAGTGGACCTAACCGAGGGACAGGCACGGGTACATACTATGGCTACACCTTC
>TRBJ1-5|.|.|TRBV30
CAWSRLNQPQHF
TGTGCCTGGAGTCGGTTAAATCAGCCCCAGCATTTT
>TRBJ2-5|.|.|TRBV24-1
CATSDLGLGTKETQYF
TGTGCCACCAGTGATTTAGGTCTCGGGACAAAAGAGACCCAGTACTTC
>TRBJ2-7|once|.|TRBV5-1
CASSLHQGGTSEQYF
TGCGCCAGCAGCCTACACCAGGGGGGAACGTCTGAGCAGTACTTC
>TRBJ1-6|.|TRBD1|TRBV5-4
CASSGTGVHNSPLHF
TGTGCCAGCAGCGGGACAGGGGTTCATAATTCACCCCTCCACTTT
>TRBJ1-5|few|TRBD1|TRBV4-2
CASSQEGRGQGQPQHF
TGTGCCAGCAGCCAAGAGGGCAGGGGGCAAGGTCAGCCCCAGCATTTT
>TRBJ1-2|.|.|TRBV3-1/TRBV3-2
CASSHTNGGYTF
TGTGCCAGCAGCCATACTAATGGGGGCTACACCTTC
>TRBJ1-1|.|.|TRBV2
CASRLRERIGNTEAFF
TGTGCCAGCAGACTGCGGGAACGGATAGGGAACACTGAAGCTTTCTTT
>TRBJ1-2|.|.|TRBV19
CASKEGLSNYGYTF
TGTGCCAGTAAGGAGGGGTTATCAAACTATGGCTACACCTTC